Listed below are T cell receptor beta chains from one sample, sequenced in a study of CD8+ T cells in alopecia areata. Clones were sequenced by immunoSEQ multiplex PCR, and TCRdb holds only the in-frame ones, with some missing. Among about 150,000 clones, 45% to 65% were seen once, and the ten largest hold roughly 15%. Specimen: CD8+ T cells sorted from blood, collected at week 4, from a patient treated with tofacitinib. These receptors originate from a human donor with alopecia areata. Each CDR3 is given with its conserved first and last residue. A D gene is named only where the DNA matches it firmly. The size field is filled for only some rows; it gives once, few, many or a size class.

D gene: TRBD1; V gene: TRBV5-6; clone size: few; J gene: TRBJ1-1; CDR3 DNA: TGTGCCAGCAGCTGGGGGACAGAAGGTAGAGCTTTCTTT; CDR3 protein: CASSWGTEGRAFF
D gene: .; V gene: TRBV27; clone size: .; J gene: TRBJ1-5; CDR3 DNA: TGTGCCAGCAGTTTTCTGGATCAGCCCCAGCATTTT; CDR3 protein: CASSFLDQPQHF
D gene: TRBD1; V gene: TRBV30; clone size: .; J gene: TRBJ2-1; CDR3 DNA: TGTGCCTGGACCGGGACAGGGCAATACAATGAGCAGTTCTTC; CDR3 protein: CAWTGTGQYNEQFF
D gene: .; V gene: TRBV5-8; clone size: few; J gene: TRBJ1-4; CDR3 DNA: TGTGCCAGCAGCATAGGTGAAAAACTGTTTTTT; CDR3 protein: CASSIGEKLFF
D gene: .; V gene: TRBV5-1; clone size: few; J gene: TRBJ2-7; CDR3 DNA: TGCGCCAGCAGCTTGTCCGGTGGCTACGAGCAGTACTTC; CDR3 protein: CASSLSGGYEQYF
D gene: .; V gene: TRBV29-1; clone size: .; J gene: TRBJ2-7; CDR3 DNA: TGCAGCGCCCTTGAGGGTGGCTCCTACGAGCAGTACTTC; CDR3 protein: CSALEGGSYEQYF
D gene: .; V gene: TRBV6-6; clone size: once; J gene: TRBJ1-4; CDR3 DNA: TGTGCCAGCAACGAGAGGGAGGCAACTAATGAAAAACTGTTTTTT; CDR3 protein: CASNEREATNEKLFF
D gene: .; V gene: TRBV7-2; clone size: few; J gene: TRBJ2-6; CDR3 DNA: TGTGCCAGCAGCCCGCCGAAAGGGTTTTCTGGGGCCAACGTCCTGACTTTC; CDR3 protein: CASSPPKGFSGANVLTF
D gene: .; V gene: TRBV5-1; clone size: .; J gene: TRBJ2-7; CDR3 DNA: TGCGCCAGCAGCCCTCAGGACCCCACCTACGAGCAGTACTTC; CDR3 protein: CASSPQDPTYEQYF
D gene: .; V gene: TRBV6-5; clone size: .; J gene: TRBJ2-2; CDR3 DNA: TGTGCCAGCAGTCAACAGGGAGCGGTGGCCGGGGAGCTGTTTTTT; CDR3 protein: CASSQQGAVAGELFF
D gene: .; V gene: TRBV5-6; clone size: .; J gene: TRBJ2-1; CDR3 DNA: TGTGCCAGCAGCTTGGAGGGGGATAGTGTCTACAATGAGCAGTTCTTC; CDR3 protein: CASSLEGDSVYNEQFF
D gene: .; V gene: TRBV4-2; clone size: .; J gene: TRBJ2-2; CDR3 DNA: TGTGCCAGCAGCCAAGATCGGTCAGGGATCGCCACCGGGGAGCTGTTTTTT; CDR3 protein: CASSQDRSGIATGELFF
D gene: .; V gene: TRBV29-1; clone size: few; J gene: TRBJ2-7; CDR3 DNA: TGCAGCGTTGAAGACACGTACGAGCAGTACTTC; CDR3 protein: CSVEDTYEQYF
D gene: .; V gene: TRBV2; clone size: .; J gene: TRBJ2-1; CDR3 DNA: TGTGCCAGCAGTGACCCCCGCCAGGGGTTAGAGTATGAGCAGTTCTTC; CDR3 protein: CASSDPRQGLEYEQFF
D gene: .; V gene: TRBV5-1; clone size: .; J gene: TRBJ2-5; CDR3 DNA: TGCGCCAGCAGCTTGGACCCCGCGGGGGCGCGGTCCCAGTACTTC; CDR3 protein: CASSLDPAGARSQYF
D gene: .; V gene: TRBV2; clone size: .; J gene: TRBJ2-1; CDR3 DNA: TGTGCCAGCAGTGAAGGATTGATGGGATTCTACAATGAGCAGTTCTTC; CDR3 protein: CASSEGLMGFYNEQFF
D gene: .; V gene: TRBV30; clone size: .; J gene: TRBJ2-1; CDR3 DNA: TGTGCCTGGAGTGTACTGGGGGTCCCAAATGAGCAGTTCTTC; CDR3 protein: CAWSVLGVPNEQFF
D gene: TRBD1; V gene: TRBV9; clone size: .; J gene: TRBJ2-7; CDR3 DNA: TGTGCCAGCAGCGTGGGGACAGGGTCCAACGAGCAGTACTTC; CDR3 protein: CASSVGTGSNEQYF
D gene: TRBD2; V gene: TRBV7-3; clone size: .; J gene: TRBJ2-6; CDR3 DNA: TGTGCCAGCAGCTTAACGAAGCGGGGGATCGGGGCCAACGTCCTGACTTTC; CDR3 protein: CASSLTKRGIGANVLTF
D gene: .; V gene: TRBV5-1; clone size: once; J gene: TRBJ1-1; CDR3 DNA: TGCGCCAGCAGCCACGGGAGACGGATTGAAGAAGCTTTCTTT; CDR3 protein: CASSHGRRIEEAFF
D gene: .; V gene: TRBV11-2; clone size: .; J gene: TRBJ1-4; CDR3 DNA: TGTGCCAGCAGCCTAGGCCCCGGGACGGGGAATGAAAAACTGTTTTTT; CDR3 protein: CASSLGPGTGNEKLFF
D gene: .; V gene: TRBV27; clone size: .; J gene: TRBJ2-7; CDR3 DNA: TGTGCCAGCAGTCGGGACCGACCGGAGCAGTACTTC; CDR3 protein: CASSRDRPEQYF
D gene: .; V gene: TRBV15; clone size: once; J gene: TRBJ2-5; CDR3 DNA: TGTGCCACCAGCGTGGGACTGCAAGAGACCCAGTACTTC; CDR3 protein: CATSVGLQETQYF
D gene: .; V gene: TRBV5-1; clone size: .; J gene: TRBJ2-3; CDR3 DNA: TGCGCCAGCAGCCGAAAACAGTTCACAGATACGCAGTATTTT; CDR3 protein: CASSRKQFTDTQYF
D gene: .; V gene: TRBV27; clone size: once; J gene: TRBJ2-7; CDR3 DNA: TGTGCCAGCAGTCCACAGGGAAATCCCTACGAGCAGTACTTC; CDR3 protein: CASSPQGNPYEQYF
D gene: .; V gene: TRBV2; clone size: .; J gene: TRBJ2-1; CDR3 DNA: TGTGCCAGCATACCGTTTGGACAAGATGAGCAGTTCTTC; CDR3 protein: CASIPFGQDEQFF